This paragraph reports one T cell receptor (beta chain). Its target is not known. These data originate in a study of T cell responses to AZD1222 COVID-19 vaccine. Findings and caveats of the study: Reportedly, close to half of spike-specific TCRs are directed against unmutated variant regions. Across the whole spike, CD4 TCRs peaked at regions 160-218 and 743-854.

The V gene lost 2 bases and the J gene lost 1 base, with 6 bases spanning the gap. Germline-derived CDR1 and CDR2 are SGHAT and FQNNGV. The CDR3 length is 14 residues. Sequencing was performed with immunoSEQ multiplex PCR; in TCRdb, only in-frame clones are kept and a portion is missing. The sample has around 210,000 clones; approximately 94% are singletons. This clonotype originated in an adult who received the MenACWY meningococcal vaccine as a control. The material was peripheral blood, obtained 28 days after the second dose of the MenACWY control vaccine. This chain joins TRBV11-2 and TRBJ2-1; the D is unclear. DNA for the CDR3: TGTGCCAGCAGCTTATTAGCTTCCTACAATGAGCAGTTCTTC. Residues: CASSLLASYNEQFF. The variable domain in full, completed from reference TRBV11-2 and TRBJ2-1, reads EAGVAQSPRYKIIEKRQSVAFWCNPISGHATLYWYQQILGQGPKLLIQFQNNGVVDDSQLPKDRFSAERLKGVDSTLKIQPAKLEDSAVYLCASSLLASYNEQFFGPGTRLTVL.